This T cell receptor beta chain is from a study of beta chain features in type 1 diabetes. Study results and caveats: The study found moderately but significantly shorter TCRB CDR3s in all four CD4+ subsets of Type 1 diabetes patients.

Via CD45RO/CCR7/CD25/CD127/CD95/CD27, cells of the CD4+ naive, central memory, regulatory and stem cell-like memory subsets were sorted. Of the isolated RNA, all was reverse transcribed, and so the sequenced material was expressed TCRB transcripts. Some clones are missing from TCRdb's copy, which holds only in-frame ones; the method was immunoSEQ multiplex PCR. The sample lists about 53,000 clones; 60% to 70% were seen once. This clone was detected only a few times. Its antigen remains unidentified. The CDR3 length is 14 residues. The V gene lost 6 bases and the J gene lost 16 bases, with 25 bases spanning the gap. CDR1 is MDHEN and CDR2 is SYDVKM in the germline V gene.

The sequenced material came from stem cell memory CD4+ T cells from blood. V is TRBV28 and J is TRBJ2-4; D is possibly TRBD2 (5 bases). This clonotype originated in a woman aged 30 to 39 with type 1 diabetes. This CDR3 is CASSPQDLGPGSYF. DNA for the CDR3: TGTGCCAGCAGCCCCCAGGATCTGGGTCCGGGAAGTTACTTC.